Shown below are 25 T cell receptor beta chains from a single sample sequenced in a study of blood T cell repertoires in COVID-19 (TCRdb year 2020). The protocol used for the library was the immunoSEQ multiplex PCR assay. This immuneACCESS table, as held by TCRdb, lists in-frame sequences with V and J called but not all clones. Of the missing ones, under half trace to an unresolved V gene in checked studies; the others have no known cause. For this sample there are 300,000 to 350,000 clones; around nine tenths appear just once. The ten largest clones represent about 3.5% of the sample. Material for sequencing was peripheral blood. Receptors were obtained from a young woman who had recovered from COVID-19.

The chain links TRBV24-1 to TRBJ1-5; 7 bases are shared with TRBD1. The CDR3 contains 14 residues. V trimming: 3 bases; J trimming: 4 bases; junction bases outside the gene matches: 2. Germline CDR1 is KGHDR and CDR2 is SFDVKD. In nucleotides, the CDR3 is TGTGCCACCAGTGATGGGACAGCAAATCAGCCCCAGCATTTT. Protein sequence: CATSDGTANQPQHF.

In nucleotides, the CDR3 is TGTGCCAGCACCGGACAGGCGCGGACTGAAGCTTTCTTT. Translated: CASTGQARTEAFF. The chain carries TRBV27 and TRBJ1-1, with TRBD1 matching over 7 bases. This CDR3 contains 13 residues. The ends lost 7 bases at V and 5 bases at J; junction bases unmatched: 7. Looked up from germline, CDR1 is MNHEY and CDR2 is SMNVEV (reference sequence).

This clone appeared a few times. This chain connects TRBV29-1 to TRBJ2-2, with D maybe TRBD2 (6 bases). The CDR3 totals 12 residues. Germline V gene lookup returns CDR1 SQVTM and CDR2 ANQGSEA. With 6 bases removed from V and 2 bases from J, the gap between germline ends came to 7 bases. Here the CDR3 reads CSVGGNTGELFF. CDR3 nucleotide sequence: TGCAGCGTGGGGGGAAACACCGGGGAGCTGTTTTTT.

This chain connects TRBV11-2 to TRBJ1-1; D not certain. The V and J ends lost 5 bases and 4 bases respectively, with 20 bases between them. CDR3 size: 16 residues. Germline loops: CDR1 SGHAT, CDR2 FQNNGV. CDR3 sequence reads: CASSPRLGRDATEAFF. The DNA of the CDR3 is TGTGCCAGCAGCCCCCGGTTGGGGAGGGATGCCACTGAAGCTTTCTTT.

The CDR3 coding sequence is TGTGCCAGCAGCTTCGGGGGGAAGCACACTGAAGCTTTCTTT. It translates to CASSFGGKHTEAFF. V usage is TRBV5-4 and J usage is TRBJ1-1, with D perhaps TRBD1 (5 bases). Germline V CDR1 and CDR2: SGHNT, YYREEE (reference sequence). The V and J ends lost 2 bases and 3 bases respectively, with 11 bases between them. This CDR3 contains 14 residues.

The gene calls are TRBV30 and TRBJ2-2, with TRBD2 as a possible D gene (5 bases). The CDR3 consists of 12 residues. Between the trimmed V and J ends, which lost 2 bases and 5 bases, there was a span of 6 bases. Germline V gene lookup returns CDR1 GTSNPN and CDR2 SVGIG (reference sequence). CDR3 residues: CAWSRGTGELFF. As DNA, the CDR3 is TGTGCCTGGAGTCGGGGAACCGGGGAGCTGTTTTTT.

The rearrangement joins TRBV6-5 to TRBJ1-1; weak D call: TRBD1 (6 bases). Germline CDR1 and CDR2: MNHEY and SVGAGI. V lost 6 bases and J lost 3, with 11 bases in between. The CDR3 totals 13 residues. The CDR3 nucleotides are TGTGCCAGCAGGATATACAGGGACACTGAAGCTTTCTTT. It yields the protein CASRIYRDTEAFF.

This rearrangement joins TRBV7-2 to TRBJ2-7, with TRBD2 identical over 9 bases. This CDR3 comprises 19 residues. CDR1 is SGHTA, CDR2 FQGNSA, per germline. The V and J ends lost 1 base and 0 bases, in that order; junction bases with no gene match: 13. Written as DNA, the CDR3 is TGTGCCAGCAGCTTAGTAATCCCCCTAGCGGGACAGAGCTCCTACGAGCAGTACGTC. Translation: CASSLVIPLAGQSSYEQYV.

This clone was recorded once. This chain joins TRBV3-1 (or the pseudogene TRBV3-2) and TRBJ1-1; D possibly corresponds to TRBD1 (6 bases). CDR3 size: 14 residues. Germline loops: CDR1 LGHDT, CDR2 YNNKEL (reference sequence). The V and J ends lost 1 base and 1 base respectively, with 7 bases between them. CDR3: CASSQARGNTEAFF. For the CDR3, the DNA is TGTGCCAGCAGCCAAGCCAGGGGGAACACTGAAGCTTTCTTT.

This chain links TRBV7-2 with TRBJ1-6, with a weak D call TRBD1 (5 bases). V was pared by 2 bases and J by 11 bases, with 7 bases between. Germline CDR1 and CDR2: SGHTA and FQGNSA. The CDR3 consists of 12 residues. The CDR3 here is CASSLQGPPLHF. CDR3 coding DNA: TGTGCCAGCAGCTTACAGGGCCCACCCCTCCACTTT.

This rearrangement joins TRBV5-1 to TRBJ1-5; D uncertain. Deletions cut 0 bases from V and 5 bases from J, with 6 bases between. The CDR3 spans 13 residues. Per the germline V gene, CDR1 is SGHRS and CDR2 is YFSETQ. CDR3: CASSLGRDQPQHF. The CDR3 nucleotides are TGCGCCAGCAGCTTGGGACGGGATCAGCCCCAGCATTTT.

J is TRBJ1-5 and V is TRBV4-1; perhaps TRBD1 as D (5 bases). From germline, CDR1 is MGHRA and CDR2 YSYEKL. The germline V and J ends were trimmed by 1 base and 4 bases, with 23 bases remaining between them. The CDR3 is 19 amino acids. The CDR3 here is CASSQVKEGTGALNQPQHF. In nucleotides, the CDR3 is TGCGCCAGCAGCCAAGTAAAGGAGGGAACAGGAGCCTTAAATCAGCCCCAGCATTTT.

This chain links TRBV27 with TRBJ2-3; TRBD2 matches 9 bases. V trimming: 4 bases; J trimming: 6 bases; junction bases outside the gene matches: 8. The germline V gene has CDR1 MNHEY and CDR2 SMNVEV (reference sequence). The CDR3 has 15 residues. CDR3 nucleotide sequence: TGTGCCAGCAGTTCGGGACTAGCCGGGCTGGATACGCAGTATTTT. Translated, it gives CASSSGLAGLDTQYF.

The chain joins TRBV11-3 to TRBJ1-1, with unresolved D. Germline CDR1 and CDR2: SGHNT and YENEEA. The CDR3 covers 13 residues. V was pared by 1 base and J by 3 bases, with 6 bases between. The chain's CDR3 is CASSLVRYTEAFF. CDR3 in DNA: TGTGCCAGCAGCTTAGTACGGTACACTGAAGCTTTCTTT. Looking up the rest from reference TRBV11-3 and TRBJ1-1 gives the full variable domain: EAGVVQSPRYKIIEKKQPVAFWCNPISGHNTLYWYLQNLGQGPELLIRYENEEAVDDSQLPKDRFSAERLKGVDSTLKIQPAELGDSAVYLCASSLVRYTEAFFGQGTRLTVV.

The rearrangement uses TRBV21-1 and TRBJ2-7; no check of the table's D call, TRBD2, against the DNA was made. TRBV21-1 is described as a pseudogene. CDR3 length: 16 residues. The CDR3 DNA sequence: TGTGCCAGCAGCAAAGATGAGGGCACAACCGAATACGAGCAGTACGTC. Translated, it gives CASSKDEGTTEYEQYV.

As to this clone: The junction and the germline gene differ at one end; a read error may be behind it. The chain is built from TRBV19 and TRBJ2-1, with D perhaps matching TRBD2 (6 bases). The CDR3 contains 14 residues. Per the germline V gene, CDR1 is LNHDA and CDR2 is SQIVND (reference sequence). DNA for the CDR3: TGTGCCAGTAGTATAGAGGACTATCTTCCCTTAAAACTCTTC. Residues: CASSIEDYLPLKLF.

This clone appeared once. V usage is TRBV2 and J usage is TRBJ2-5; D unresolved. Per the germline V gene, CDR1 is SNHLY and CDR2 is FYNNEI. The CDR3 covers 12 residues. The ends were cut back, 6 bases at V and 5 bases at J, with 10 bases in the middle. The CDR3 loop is CASRPGWETQYF. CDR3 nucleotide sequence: TGTGCCAGCAGGCCCGGTTGGGAGACCCAGTACTTC.

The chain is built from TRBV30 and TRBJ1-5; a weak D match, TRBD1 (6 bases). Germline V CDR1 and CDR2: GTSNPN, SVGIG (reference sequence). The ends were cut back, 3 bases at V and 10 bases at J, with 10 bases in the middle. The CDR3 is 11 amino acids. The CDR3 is CAWSQGGPQHF. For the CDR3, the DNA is TGTGCCTGGAGCCAAGGGGGTCCCCAGCATTTT.

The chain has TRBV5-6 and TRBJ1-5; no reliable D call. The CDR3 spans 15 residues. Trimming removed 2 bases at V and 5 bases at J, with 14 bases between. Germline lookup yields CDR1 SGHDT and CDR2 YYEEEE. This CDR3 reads CASSFAGNLHQPQHF. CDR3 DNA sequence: TGTGCCAGCAGCTTCGCCGGGAACCTCCATCAGCCCCAGCATTTT.

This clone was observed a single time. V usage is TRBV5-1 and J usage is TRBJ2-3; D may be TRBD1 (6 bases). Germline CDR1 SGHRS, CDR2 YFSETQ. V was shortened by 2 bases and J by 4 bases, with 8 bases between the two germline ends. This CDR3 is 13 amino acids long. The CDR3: CASSFNRADTQYF. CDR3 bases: TGCGCCAGCAGCTTTAACAGGGCAGATACGCAGTATTTT.

CDR3 residues: CASSATAIHEQYV. The CDR3 region has the DNA TGTGCCAGCAGCGCCACCGCGATCCACGAGCAGTACGTC. J is TRBJ2-7 and V is TRBV21-1; the table's D call, TRBD2, was not checked against the DNA. TRBV21-1 is assigned pseudogene status. This CDR3 is built from 13 residues.

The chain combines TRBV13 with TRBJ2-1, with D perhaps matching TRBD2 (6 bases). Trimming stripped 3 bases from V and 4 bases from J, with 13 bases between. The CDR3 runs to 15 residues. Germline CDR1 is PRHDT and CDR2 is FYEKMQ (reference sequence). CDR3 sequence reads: CASSFPGEPYNEQFF. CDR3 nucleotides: TGTGCCAGCAGCTTCCCGGGGGAACCTTACAATGAGCAGTTCTTC.

The CDR3 here is CASSQDRVAYYNEQFF. CDR3 DNA sequence: TGTGCCAGCAGCCAAGATAGGGTAGCGTACTACAATGAGCAGTTCTTC. The V and J genes are TRBV3-1 (or the pseudogene TRBV3-2) and TRBJ2-1; D might be TRBD2 (5 bases). This CDR3 contains 16 residues. Germline V gene data show CDR1 as LGHDT and CDR2 as YNNKEL (reference sequence). V dropped 0 bases and J dropped 3 bases, with 12 bases sitting between them.

CDR3 in amino acids: CASSSQGGGANVLTF. The CDR3 region has the DNA TGCGCCAGCAGCTCCCAGGGGGGAGGGGCCAACGTCCTGACTTTC. The chain has TRBV5-1 and TRBJ2-6, with a possible D match to TRBD1 (7 bases). The CDR3 is 15 amino acids. V shed 3 bases and J shed 4 bases, with 11 bases lying between them. Germline CDR1 SGHRS, CDR2 YFSETQ.

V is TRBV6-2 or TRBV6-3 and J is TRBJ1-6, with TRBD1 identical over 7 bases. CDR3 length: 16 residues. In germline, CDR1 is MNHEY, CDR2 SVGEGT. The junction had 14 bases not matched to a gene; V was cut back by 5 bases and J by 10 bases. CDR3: CASSAPGGGAGSPLHF. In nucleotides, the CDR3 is TGTGCCAGCAGTGCCCCCGGAGGGGGCGCGGGGTCACCCCTCCACTTT.